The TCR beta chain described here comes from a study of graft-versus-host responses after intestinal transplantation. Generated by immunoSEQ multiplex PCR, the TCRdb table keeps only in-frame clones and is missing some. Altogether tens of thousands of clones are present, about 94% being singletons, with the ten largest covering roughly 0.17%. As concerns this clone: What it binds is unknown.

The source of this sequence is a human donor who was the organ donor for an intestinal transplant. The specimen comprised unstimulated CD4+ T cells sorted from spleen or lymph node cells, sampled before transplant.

The CDR3 protein is CASSEGWAGTNYGYTF. The CDR3 DNA is TGTGCCAGCAGTGAAGGTTGGGCAGGGACTAACTATGGCTACACCTTC. The rearrangement uses TRBV6-1 and TRBJ1-2; D perhaps matches TRBD1 (5 bases). CDR1 and CDR2 (germline): MNHNS, SASEGT. With 1 base removed from V and 0 bases from J, the gap between germline ends came to 12 bases. CDR3 length: 16 amino acids.